A single sample gave rise to the 2 T cell receptor beta chains below, sequenced in a study of technical replicates of blood from several donors. Profiling relied on immunoSEQ multiplex PCR, and the TCRdb table lists in-frame clones only, not all of them. In the table there are 60,000 to 85,000 clones, roughly 92% of which are singletons. The sample consisted of T cells isolated from PBMCs. All receptors derive from a human donor in good health.

The CDR3 bases are TGTGCCAGCAGTGTACAGAGCTCCTACGAGCAGTACTTC. Translating gives CASSVQSSYEQYF. This chain connects TRBV6-1 to TRBJ2-7; D is uncertain. Germline V CDR1 and CDR2: MNHNS, SASEGT. The CDR3 is 13 residues long. V was trimmed by 4 bases and J by 0 bases, leaving 7 bases between them.

The rearrangement links TRBV7-2 to TRBJ2-3, with 10 bases identical to TRBD2. The CDR3 extends over 15 amino acids. Germline V gives CDR1 SGHTA, CDR2 FQGNSA. The J segment lost 2 bases and the V segment lost 5 bases, leaving 4 bases of the junction unmatched. The CDR3 here is CASSTTSGDTDTQYF. CDR3 sequence (DNA): TGTGCCAGCAGCACCACTAGCGGGGACACAGATACGCAGTATTTT.